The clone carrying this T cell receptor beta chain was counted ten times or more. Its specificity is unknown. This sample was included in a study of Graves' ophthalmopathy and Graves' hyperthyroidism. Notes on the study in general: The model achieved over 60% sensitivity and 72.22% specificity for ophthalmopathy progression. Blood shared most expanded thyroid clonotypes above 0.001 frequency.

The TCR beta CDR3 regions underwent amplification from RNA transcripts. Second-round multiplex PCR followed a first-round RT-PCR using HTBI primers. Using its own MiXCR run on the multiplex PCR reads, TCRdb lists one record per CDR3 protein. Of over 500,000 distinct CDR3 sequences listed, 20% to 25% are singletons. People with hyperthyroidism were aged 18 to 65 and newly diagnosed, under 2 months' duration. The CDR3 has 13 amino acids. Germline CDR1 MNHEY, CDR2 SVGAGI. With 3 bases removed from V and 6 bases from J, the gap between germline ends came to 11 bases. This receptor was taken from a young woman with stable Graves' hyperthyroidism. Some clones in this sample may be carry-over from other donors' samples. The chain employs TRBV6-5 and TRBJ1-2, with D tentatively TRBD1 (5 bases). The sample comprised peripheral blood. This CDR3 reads CASSYMGENGYTF. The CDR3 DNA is TGTGCCAGCAGTTATATGGGGGAAAATGGCTACACCTTC.